The sequence of this T cell receptor (beta chain) was determined in a study of beta chain features in type 1 diabetes. General study findings and limits: The naive, central memory and Treg TCRB repertoires of patients appeared to be more similar to one another than those of healthy donors. VDJ junctions from patients with type 1 diabetes contained fewer insertions and more deletions.

Germline CDR1 SGHTA, CDR2 FQGNSA. V lost 5 bases to trimming and J lost 2 bases, with 10 bases between them. There are 13 residues in the CDR3. As every portion of the isolated RNA was reverse transcribed, the sequencing read expressed TCRB transcripts. Sequenced by immunoSEQ multiplex PCR; TCRdb stores in-frame clones only, minus some. The sample records 220,000 or so clones, about 63% being singletons. A note on this clone: Antigen: not known.

The clonotype was recovered from a man aged 25 to 40 in good health. The J gene is TRBJ2-7, the V gene TRBV7-2; the D is unclear. Sequencing was carried out using naive CD4+ T cells from blood. CDR3 in DNA: TGTGCCAGCAGCCGGACGTCGACCTACGAGCAGTACTTC. Protein sequence: CASSRTSTYEQYF. Full variable domain (missing parts from reference TRBV7-2 and TRBJ2-7): GAGVSQSPSNKVTEKGKDVELRCDPISGHTALYWYRQSLGQGLEFLIYFQGNSAPDKSGLPSDRFSAERTGGSVSTLTIQRTQQEDSAVYLCASSRTSTYEQYFGPGTRLTVT.